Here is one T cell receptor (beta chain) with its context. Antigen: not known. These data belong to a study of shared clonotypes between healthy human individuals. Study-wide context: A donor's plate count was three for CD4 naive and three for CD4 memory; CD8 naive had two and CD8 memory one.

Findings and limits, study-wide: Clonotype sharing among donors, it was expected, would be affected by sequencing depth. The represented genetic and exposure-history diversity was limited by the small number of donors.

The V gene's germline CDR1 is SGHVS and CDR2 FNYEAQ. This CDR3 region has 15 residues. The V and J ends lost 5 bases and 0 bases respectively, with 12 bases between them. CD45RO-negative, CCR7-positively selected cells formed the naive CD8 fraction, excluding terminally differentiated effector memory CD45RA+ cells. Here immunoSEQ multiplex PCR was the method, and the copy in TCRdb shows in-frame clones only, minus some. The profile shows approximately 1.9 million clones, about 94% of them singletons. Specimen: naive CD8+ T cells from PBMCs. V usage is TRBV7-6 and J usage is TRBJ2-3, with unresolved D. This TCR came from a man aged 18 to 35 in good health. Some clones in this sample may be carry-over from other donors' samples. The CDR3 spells CASSPDLSSTDTQYF. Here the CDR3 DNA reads TGTGCCAGCAGCCCCGACCTATCTAGCACAGATACGCAGTATTTT.